Below, 28 T cell receptor delta chains from the same sample are listed, as sequenced in a study of gammadelta T cells in human blood. TCRdb applied CATT to the RT-PCR reads for clone calling. The sample has roughly 800 delta-chain clones; 52% are singletons. Sample: Vgamma9Vdelta2 gamma-delta T cells from infant blood. The receptors shown here come from a human donor.

A remark on this clone: This sequence may be a read error, since a much larger clone differs from it by one base. Other DNA sequences in this sample translate to the same CDR3. The gene calls are TRDV2 and TRDJ1; 13 bases are shared with TRDD3. The length of the CDR3 is 15 residues. Germline CDR1 reads GEAIGNYY; CDR2 reads EKD. This CDR3 is CACDILGDTEWKLIF. The CDR3 DNA sequence: TGTGCTTGTGACATACTGGGGGATACGGAGTGGAAACTCATCTTT.

This clone turned up a few times. This may stem from a read error, because a much larger clone lies one nucleotide away. The same CDR3 arises from other DNA sequences in this sample as well. V is TRDV2 and J is TRDJ3, with 12 bases identical to TRDD3. The CDR3 spans 19 residues. Germline V lookup: CDR1 GEAIGNYY, CDR2 EKD. The DNA for the CDR3 is TGTGCCTGTGACATACTGGGGGATACTAGCTCCTGGGACACTCGACAGATGTTTTTC. It specifies CACDILGDTSSWDTRQMFF.

Of note for this clone: The junction shows a germline mismatch at one end, possibly a read error. The chain is built from TRDV2 and TRDJ2, with 7 bases aligning to TRDD3. The CDR3 contains 18 residues. Germline values: CDR1 GEAIGNYY, CDR2 EKD. The CDR3 region has the DNA TGTGCCTGTGACACCGTTGGGGGAAGACAAGCTTTGACAGAACAACTCTTCTTT. Translating gives CACDTVGGRQALTEQLFF.

Note on this clone: A read error is likely here: a far larger clone is one base away. Additional DNA sequences in this sample encode the identical CDR3. The gene calls are TRDV2 and TRDJ3; TRDD3 aligns across 9 bases. V gave up 4 bases and J gave up 0 bases; unmatched junction bases: 12. Looked up from germline, CDR1 is GEAIGNYY and CDR2 is EKD. The CDR3 totals 20 residues. CDR3 protein: CACDPLYWGTPSWDTRQMFF. As DNA, the CDR3 is TGTGCCTGTGATCCCCTGTACTGGGGGACTCCCTCCTGGGACACCCGACAGATGTTTTTC.

This chain joins TRDV2 and TRDJ2; 12 nucleotides match TRDD3. The germline CDR1 and CDR2 sequences are GEAIGNYY and EKD. CDR3 length: 17 amino acids. V lost 1 base and J lost 7; bases outside the gene matches: 9. For the CDR3, the DNA is TGTGCCTGTGACACTCTACTGGGGGATACAAGGGGAGCACAACTCTTCTTT. Protein sequence: CACDTLLGDTRGAQLFF.

On this clone: It is likely a read error: a sequence one base away is far more abundant. The rearrangement joins TRDV2 to TRDJ2, with D possibly TRDD3 on 5 matching bases. Germline CDR1 is GEAIGNYY and CDR2 is EKD. The CDR3 has 14 amino acids. The CDR3 sequence: CARDSITGTAQLFF. CDR3 DNA: TGTGCCCGTGACTCTATTACTGGGACAGCACAACTCTTCTTT.

In its sample, this clone ranks as large. In the same sample, other DNA sequences code for this CDR3. The chain links TRDV2 to TRDJ1, with TRDD3 matching 8 bases. This CDR3 comprises 17 residues. Germline CDR1 is GEAIGNYY and CDR2 is EKD. V was clipped by 3 bases and J by 8 bases; unmatched bases: 19. For the CDR3, the DNA is TGTGCCTGTGACGTCCTAACTGGGGGCCCCACCGATAGAAAACTCATCTTT. The encoded protein is CACDVLTGGPTDRKLIF.

Details on this clone: TCRdb attributes to this sequence the protein of a much larger clone, which differs from the DNA translation at residue 18; a read error is likely, and the protein displayed is translated from the DNA. The chain carries TRDV2 and TRDJ2; TRDD3 matches at 13 bases. CDR1 and CDR2 (germline): GEAIGNYY, EKD. The CDR3 extends over 20 amino acids. The CDR3 region has the DNA TGTGCCTGTGACACCGGAGATCTACTGGGGGATACGCACAGGACAGCACAACCCTTCTTT. Its translation is CACDTGDLLGDTHRTAQPFF.

This clone was counted only a few times. A much larger clone lies a single base off, so this may be a read error. Additional DNA sequences in this sample encode the identical CDR3. The chain recombines TRDV2 with TRDJ3, with TRDD3 matching 12 bases. The CDR3 consists of 20 residues. Germline V gene lookup returns CDR1 GEAIGNYY and CDR2 EKD. The CDR3 here is CACDSLLGDTSSWDTRQMFF. The CDR3 coding sequence is TGTGCCTGTGACTCTTTACTGGGGGATACTAGCTCCTGGGACACTCGACAGATGTTTTTC.

Comment on this clone: A far larger clone is just one base off, so this is likely a read error. V usage is TRDV2 and J usage is TRDJ2; 8 bases are a match to TRDD3. Losses at the gene ends were 3 bases for V and 0 bases for J; bases not matched to a gene: 2. Germline loops: CDR1 GEAIGNYY, CDR2 EKD. The CDR3 runs 15 residues. The CDR3 here is CACDYWGALTAQLFF. The CDR3 DNA is TGTGCCTGTGACTACTGGGGGGCTTTGACAGCACAACTCTTCTTT.

This clone was picked up a small number of times. This may be a read error, as it is one base from a much larger clone. Other nucleotide sequences in the sample specify the same CDR3. V gene TRDV2 combines with J gene TRDJ3, with 10 bases lining up with TRDD3. This CDR3 contains 22 residues. CDR1 GEAIGNYY and CDR2 EKD come from the germline V gene. The CDR3 here is CACDTAPLGDTVGSWDTRQMFF. Here the CDR3 DNA reads TGTGCCTGTGACACCGCTCCCTTGGGGGATACCGTCGGCTCCTGGGACACTCGACAGATGTTTTTC.

A note on this clone: Other nucleotide sequences in the sample specify the same CDR3. This chain uses TRDV2 with TRDJ3; 9 bases map to TRDD3. The germline V gene has CDR1 GEAIGNYY and CDR2 EKD. With 0 bases clipped from V and 2 bases from J, the junction kept 7 bases outside the gene matches. The CDR3 extends over 19 amino acids. The CDR3 here is CACDTLGDITPWDTRQMFF. DNA of the CDR3: TGTGCCTGTGACACCTTGGGGGATATAACCCCCTGGGACACCCGACAGATGTTTTTC.

This clone is classed as large. Other DNA sequences within the sample encode an identical CDR3. The rearrangement uses TRDV2 and TRDJ2; 7 positions agree with TRDD3. Trimming took 0 bases from V and 2 from J; bases not matched to a gene: 2. This CDR3 is built from 15 residues. Germline-derived CDR1 and CDR2 are GEAIGNYY and EKD. CDR3 in amino acids: CACDTLGGLTAQLFF. The CDR3 nucleotides read TGTGCCTGTGACACCCTTGGGGGATTGACAGCACAACTCTTCTTT.

A single count supports this clone. TCRdb lists the protein of a much larger clone for this DNA, which differs at residue 12, so this is likely a read error; the protein given here is translated from the DNA itself. J is TRDJ3 and V is TRDV2, with 13 bases identical to TRDD3. J gave up 3 bases and V 1 base, and 8 bases lay outside the gene matches. This CDR3 is 20 amino acids long. CDR1 and CDR2 from the germline V gene are GEAIGNYY and EKD. In DNA, the CDR3 is TGTGCCTGTGACACACTGGGGGATACGCCAACGGTCTGGGACACCCGACAGATGTTTTTC. As protein: CACDTLGDTPTVWDTRQMFF.

About this clone: This likely came from a read error, as a far larger clone is one base away. Other DNA sequences in this sample translate to the same CDR3. V gene TRDV2 combines with J gene TRDJ2, with 9 bases fitting TRDD3. CDR3 length equals 16 residues. Germline assignment: CDR1 GEAIGNYY and CDR2 EKD. V was clipped by 3 bases and J by 0 bases; unmatched bases: 4. The CDR3 DNA reads as TGTGCCTGTGACGTACTGGGGGACACTTTGACAGCACAACTCTTCTTT. This translates into CACDVLGDTLTAQLFF.

In this sample, this clone turned up a few times. One end of the junction is discordant with germline, which a read error may explain. Other DNA variants within this sample encode the same CDR3. The rearrangement joins TRDV2 to TRDJ3, with 8 bases lining up with TRDD3. Germline-derived CDR1 and CDR2 are GEAIGNYY and EKD. The CDR3 runs to 20 residues. The CDR3 loop reads CACDPLYWGAPSWDTRQMFF. Written as DNA, the CDR3 is TGTGCCTGTGACCCCCTGTACTGGGGGGCTCCCTCCTGGGACACTCGACAGATGTTTTTC.

As concerns this clone: A far more abundant clone sits one base away, making this likely a read error. The gene calls are TRDV2 and TRDJ1; 11 bases match TRDD3. V shed 3 bases and J 4 bases; nucleotides not matched to a gene: 3. The CDR3 sequence is 14 residues long. Germline assignment: CDR1 GEAIGNYY and CDR2 EKD. CDR3 protein: CACDSLGDNDKLIF. CDR3 nucleotides: TGTGCCTGTGACTCACTGGGGGATAACGATAAACTCATCTTT.

Remarks on this clone: A read error is likely here: a far larger clone is one base away. This chain links TRDV2 with TRDJ3, with 13 bases identical to TRDD3. Germline assignment: CDR1 GEAIGNYY and CDR2 EKD. CDR3 length: 21 residues. The CDR3 DNA follows: TGTGCCTGTGACACCGTACTGGGGGATACGCGAAGCTCCTGGGACCCCCGACAGATGTTTTTC. Translated: CACDTVLGDTRSSWDPRQMFF.

Worth noting for this clone: A read error likely explains this, since a far larger clone differs by one base. The same CDR3 arises from other DNA sequences in this sample as well. The chain uses TRDV2 and TRDJ3; TRDD3 aligns across 10 bases. The CDR3 runs to 17 residues. Trimming removed 2 bases from V and 4 bases from J; junction bases left unmatched: 4. Germline CDR1 is GEAIGNYY and CDR2 is EKD. CDR3 residues: CACDSTGGSWDTRQMFF. CDR3 in DNA: TGTGCCTGTGACAGTACTGGGGGATCGTGGGACACCCGACAGATGTTTTTC.

About this clone itself: A far larger clone is one base from this, pointing to a likely read error. Other DNA sequences in this sample translate to the same CDR3. J is TRDJ2 and V is TRDV2, with TRDD3 matching 8 bases. The germline V gene has CDR1 GEAIGNYY and CDR2 EKD. The CDR3 extends over 15 amino acids. This CDR3 reads CACDTLGGLTAQLFF. The CDR3 nucleotides are TGTGCCTGTGACACCCTTGGGGGATTGACAGCACAACTCTTCTTC.

The chain is built from TRDV2 and TRDJ3; 11 bases match TRDD3. Germline values: CDR1 GEAIGNYY, CDR2 EKD. CDR3 length equals 19 residues. Losses at the gene ends were 1 base for V and 0 bases for J; bases not matched to a gene: 4. The CDR3 reads CACDTGGYASSWDTRQMFF. DNA for the CDR3: TGTGCCTGTGACACTGGGGGATACGCGAGCTCCTGGGACACCCGACAGATGTTTTTC.

This clone was counted a few times. A read error is possible here, since a much larger clone lies one base away. Other DNA sequences of this sample code for an identical CDR3. The genes are TRDV2 and TRDJ1; tentatively, D is TRDD2 or TRDD3 (9 bases each). Trimming removed 5 bases at V and 6 bases at J, with 33 bases between. CDR1 and CDR2 from the germline V gene are GEAIGNYY and EKD. The CDR3 is 19 residues long. CDR3 in DNA: TGTGCCTGTGTCCCCGTTCCTTCCTACGGTTTACTGGGGGACAATAAACTCATCTTT. Amino acids: CACVPVPSYGLLGDNKLIF.

Concerning this clone: TCRdb shows a much larger clone's protein in place of this DNA's translation, and the two differ at residue 7, likely through a read error; the protein shown is translated from the DNA. V usage is TRDV2 and J usage is TRDJ2, with 9 nucleotides matching TRDD3. J gave up 0 bases and V 0 bases, and 4 bases lay outside the gene matches. This CDR3 has 17 residues. Germline V gene lookup returns CDR1 GEAIGNYY and CDR2 EKD. Written as DNA, the CDR3 is TGTGCCTGTGACACCCTAATGGGGGATACTTTGACAGCACAACTCTTCTTT. Protein sequence: CACDTLMGDTLTAQLFF.

A remark on this clone: A far larger clone is a single base away, which makes a read error likely. The V and J genes are TRDV2 and TRDJ3, with D possibly TRDD3 on 6 matching bases. CDR3 size: 18 residues. CDR1 is GEAIGNYY and CDR2 is EKD in the germline V gene. The CDR3 region has the DNA TGTGCCTGTGGCACCTGGGGATCCCGCTCCTGGGACACCCGACAGATGTTTTTC. This translates into CACGTWGSRSWDTRQMFF.

Only a few counts were recorded for this clone. A far more abundant clone sits one base away, making this likely a read error. Additional DNA sequences in this sample encode the identical CDR3. The rearrangement joins TRDV2 to TRDJ3; 13 bases fit TRDD3. This CDR3 has 19 residues. V lost 3 bases, J lost 2 bases, and 6 bases stayed unmatched. Germline CDR1 is GEAIGNYY and CDR2 is EKD. In nucleotides, the CDR3 is TGTGCCTGTGACTTACTGGGGGATACGGGGACCTGGGACACCCGACAGATGTTTTTC. Translated: CACDLLGDTGTWDTRQMFF.

Comments on this clone: Given a far larger clone just one base away, this is likely a sequencing read error. This sample includes further DNA sequences coding for the same CDR3. V gene TRDV2 combines with J gene TRDJ3, with 11 bases identical to TRDD3. The CDR3 extends over 21 amino acids. Unmatched junction bases numbered 13, after V lost 0 bases and J lost 4 bases. The germline V gene has CDR1 GEAIGNYY and CDR2 EKD. CDR3 sequence reads: CACDTVVGDTGSSWDTRQMFF. CDR3 nucleotides: TGTGCCTGTGACACCGTGGTGGGGGATACGGGGAGCTCTTGGGACACCCGACAGATGTTTTTC.

Only one count was recorded for this clone. It is likely a read error: a sequence one base away is far more abundant. The V call is TRDV2, the J call TRDJ2, with 13 bases identical to TRDD3. CDR3 length equals 19 residues. Germline CDR1 GEAIGNYY, CDR2 EKD. The CDR3 loop is CARDTLTGGYVRGGAQLFF. DNA for the CDR3: TGTGCCCGTGACACCCTTACTGGGGGATACGTGAGGGGAGGAGCACAACTCTTCTTT.

On this clone itself: TCRdb's protein, taken from a much larger clone, differs from this DNA's translation at residue 11, likely owing to a read error; the protein displayed comes from the DNA. The chain recombines TRDV2 with TRDJ3; 12 bases are shared with TRDD3. V shed 0 bases, J shed 0 bases, and the junction held 5 bases outside the gene matches. Germline V gene sequence: CDR1 GEAIGNYY, CDR2 EKD. This CDR3 region has 20 residues. The CDR3 loop is CACDTVLGDTSSWDTRQMFF. The CDR3 DNA follows: TGTGCCTGTGACACCGTACTGGGGGATACTAGCTCCTGGGACACCCGACAGATGTTTTTC.